This T cell receptor (beta chain) is drawn from a study of blood T cell repertoires in COVID-19. Study-level information: Collection of acute and convalescent COVID-19 samples took place in the United States, Italy and Spain.

Germline CDR1 and CDR2: SGHDN and FVKESK. With 1 base removed from V and 7 bases from J, the gap between germline ends came to 11 bases. The length of the CDR3 is 13 residues. The method was immunoSEQ multiplex PCR; TCRdb's version includes in-frame clones alone and lacks a portion of them. The sample includes around 140,000 clones, around 89% of them seen just once. This clonotype was obtained from a man aged 50 to 60 with active or convalescent COVID-19. Sequencing was performed on peripheral blood. This chain uses TRBV14 with TRBJ2-7, with D perhaps matching TRBD1 (5 bases). The CDR3 region has the DNA TGTGCCAGCAGCCAAGCAGCAGGGTGGGAGCAGTACTTC. Protein: CASSQAAGWEQYF.